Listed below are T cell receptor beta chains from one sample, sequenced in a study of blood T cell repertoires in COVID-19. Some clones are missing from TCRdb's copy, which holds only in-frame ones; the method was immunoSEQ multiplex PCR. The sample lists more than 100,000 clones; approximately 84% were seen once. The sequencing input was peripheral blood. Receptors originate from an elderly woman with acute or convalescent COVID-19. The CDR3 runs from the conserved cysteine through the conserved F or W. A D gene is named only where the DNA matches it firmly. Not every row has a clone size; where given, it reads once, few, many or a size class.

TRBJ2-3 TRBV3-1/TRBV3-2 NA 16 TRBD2 TGTGCCAGCAGCCAGGGGACTAGTCACATTCCGGATACGCAGTATTTT CASSQGTSHIPDTQYF
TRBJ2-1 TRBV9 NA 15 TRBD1 TGTGCCAGCAGCGTGCGCTCCGGGACAGGGAATGAGCAGTTCTTC CASSVRSGTGNEQFF
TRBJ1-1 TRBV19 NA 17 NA TGTGCCAGTAGTCATCCTGGCAGGGCTTTGGGGAACACTGAAGCTTTCTTT CASSHPGRALGNTEAFF
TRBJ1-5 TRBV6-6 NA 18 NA TGTGCCAGCCGTCCCGGGTATTCGGGGGTGGCTAGCAATCAGCCCCAGCATTTT CASRPGYSGVASNQPQHF
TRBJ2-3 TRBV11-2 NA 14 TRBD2 TGTGCCAGCAGCTCTCAGCGGGGGTCAGATACGCAGTATTTT CASSSQRGSDTQYF
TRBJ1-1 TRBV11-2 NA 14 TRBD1 TGTGCCAGCAGCTTAGACGGACAGGGGGCGTTAGCTTTCTTT CASSLDGQGALAFF
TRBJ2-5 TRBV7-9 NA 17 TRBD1 TGTGCCAGCAGCCCCGGTCCGGGACAGCGCTTCCAAGAGACCCAGTACTTC CASSPGPGQRFQETQYF
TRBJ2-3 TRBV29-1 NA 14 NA TGCAGCGGCGTCCCGGGGGACAGCACAGATACGCAGTATTTT CSGVPGDSTDTQYF
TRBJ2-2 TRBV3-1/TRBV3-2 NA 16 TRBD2 TGTGCCAGCAGCCAAGATAGCGGGAGCAGGTACGGGGAGCTGTTTTTT CASSQDSGSRYGELFF
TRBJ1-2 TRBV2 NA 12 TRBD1 TGTGCGATCAGGGGGCTGGGATATGGCTACACCTTC CAIRGLGYGYTF
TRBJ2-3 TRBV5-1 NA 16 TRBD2 TGCGCCAGCAGCTTGTCGGCGGGAGTGAGCACAGATACGCAGTATTTT CASSLSAGVSTDTQYF
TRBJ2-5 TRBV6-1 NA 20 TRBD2 TGTGCCAGCAGTGAAAGAGATACCGGGACTAGCGGAACGTACCAAGAGACCCAGTACTTC CASSERDTGTSGTYQETQYF
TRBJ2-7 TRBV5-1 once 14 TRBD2 TGCGCCAGCAGCTTCTCGCGGGAGTTCTACGAGCAGTACTTC CASSFSREFYEQYF
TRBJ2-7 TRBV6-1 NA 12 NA TGTGCCAGCAGTGACAGGGGCTCCGAGCAGTACTTC CASSDRGSEQYF
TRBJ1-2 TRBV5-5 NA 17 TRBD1 TGTGCCAGCAGCTTGGCCTTGGGACAGGGATTTAACTATGGCTACACCTTC CASSLALGQGFNYGYTF
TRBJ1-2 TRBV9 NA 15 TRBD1 TGTGCCAGCAGCGTGTCCCCACAGGGGGCAGAAGGCTACACCTTC CASSVSPQGAEGYTF
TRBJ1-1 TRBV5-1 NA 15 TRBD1 TGCGCCAGCAGCGGACTGACAGGGCCGAACACTGAAGCTTTCTTT CASSGLTGPNTEAFF
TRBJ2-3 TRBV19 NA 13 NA TGTGCCAGTAGTACCGTTTCGTCTGATACGCAGTATTTT CASSTVSSDTQYF
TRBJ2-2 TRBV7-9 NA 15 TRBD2 TGTGCCAGCAGCCTAGCGGGGGGGGACACCGGGGAGCTGTTTTTT CASSLAGGDTGELFF
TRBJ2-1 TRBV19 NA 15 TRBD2 TGTGCCAGTACCCTTAGCGGGAGAGGGGTCTATGAGCAGTTCTTC CASTLSGRGVYEQFF
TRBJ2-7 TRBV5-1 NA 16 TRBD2 TGCGCCAGCAGCCAAACCCCCGGGACTAGCGGGAGCTGGCAGTACTTC CASSQTPGTSGSWQYF
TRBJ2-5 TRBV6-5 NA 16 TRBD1 TGTGCCAGCAGTTACACCTCGCGGACAGGGGCGGAGACCCAGTACTTC CASSYTSRTGAETQYF
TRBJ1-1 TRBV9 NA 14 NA TGTGCCAGCAGCTCCCGGACAGAGCGAGCTGAAGCTTTCTTT CASSSRTERAEAFF
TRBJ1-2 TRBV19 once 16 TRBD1 TGTGCCAGTAGTTACCAGGGGGCACCACTTGGCTATGGCTACACCTTC CASSYQGAPLGYGYTF
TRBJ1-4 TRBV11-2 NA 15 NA TGTGCCAGCAGCTTAGACGCAGGGACTAATGAAAAACTGTTTTTT CASSLDAGTNEKLFF
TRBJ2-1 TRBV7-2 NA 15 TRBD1 TGTGCCAGCAGCTTCGGACAGGGCCTAAACAATGAGCAGTTCTTC CASSFGQGLNNEQFF
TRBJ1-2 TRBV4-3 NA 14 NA TGCGCCAGCAGCCAGACCTCCAGGGTGGGGGGCTACACCTTC CASSQTSRVGGYTF
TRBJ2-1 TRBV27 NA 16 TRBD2 TGTGCCAGCAGTTTACTCGGTCGCGGGGGGGCATCTGAGCAGTTCTTC CASSLLGRGGASEQFF
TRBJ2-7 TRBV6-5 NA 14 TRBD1 TGTGCCAGCGGGGACAGGGTAGGGGCCTACGAGCAGTACTTC CASGDRVGAYEQYF
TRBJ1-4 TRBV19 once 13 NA TGTGCCAGTACCGACAGGCATAATGAAAAACTGTTTTTT CASTDRHNEKLFF
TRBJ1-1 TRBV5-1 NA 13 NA TGCGCCAGCAGATCCGGGTTGAACACTGAAGCTTTCTTT CASRSGLNTEAFF